The rows below give T cell receptor beta chains drawn from one sample of a study of T cells in Graves' hyperthyroidism and ophthalmopathy. TCRdb reprocessed the multiplex PCR reads via MiXCR and lists one record per CDR3 protein. The data hold around 25,000 distinct CDR3 sequences, with around 47% observed a single time. The sequenced material came from blood. These receptors were taken from a woman aged 40 to 49 with Graves' hyperthyroidism that later progressed to Graves' ophthalmopathy. CDR3s include the opening cysteine and the closing phenylalanine or tryptophan. Fields, in order: J gene, clone size, D gene, V gene, CDR3 DNA, CDR3 protein. D genes are given only for firm matches. A clone size is listed for some rows: how often the clone was seen (once, few, many), or a class if it is expanded.

>TRBJ1-1|many|NA|TRBV6-1
TGTGCCAGCAGTGTTTACTTAGAGGGAAACACTGAAGCTTTCTTT
CASSVYLEGNTEAFF
>TRBJ2-2|NA|TRBD2|TRBV6-4
TGTGTCAGCAGCGGGACGGGTACTCCTGGGGGGCTGTTTTTT
CVSSGTGTPGGLFF
>TRBJ2-7|NA|NA|TRBV7-9
TGTGCCAGCAGCCTAAAAGAGCCGTTTATAGAATTC
CASSLKEPFIEF
>TRBJ2-3|once|TRBD1|TRBV10-1
TGCACCAGCAGTACTACAGGGGAATCAGATACGCAGTATTTT
CTSSTTGESDTQYF
>TRBJ1-1|NA|NA|TRBV7-8
TGTGCCAGCAAGAGGAACATGAACACTGAAGCTTTCTTT
CASKRNMNTEAFF
>TRBJ1-4|NA|NA|TRBV12-3/TRBV12-4
TGTGCCAGCAGTCTGGACGCGAGGAAACTGTTTTTT
CASSLDARKLFF
>TRBJ2-1|many|NA|TRBV28
TGTGCCAGCAGTTTACGGCGGAATGAGCAGTTCTTC
CASSLRRNEQFF
>TRBJ2-3|NA|TRBD2|TRBV20-1
TGCAGTGCTAGTGGCGGGAGGGCCGCAGATACGCAGTATTTT
CSASGGRAADTQYF
>TRBJ2-2|many|TRBD1|TRBV11-3
TGTGCCAGCAGCTTAGTGGGACAGGGGAGCGGGGAGCTGTTTTTT
CASSLVGQGSGELFF
>TRBJ2-3|NA|NA|TRBV7-3
TGTGCCAGCAGCTTAAACGGGGGGCAAGATACGCAGTATTTT
CASSLNGGQDTQYF
>TRBJ2-1|NA|NA|TRBV30
TGTGCCTGGAGTTGGGGAAGCTACCACGGACGGGATGAGCAGTTCTTC
CAWSWGSYHGRDEQFF
>TRBJ2-1|NA|NA|TRBV6-6
TGTGCCGGCAGCCTGACGGGGGGCAATGAGAAGTTCTTC
CAGSLTGGNEKFF
>TRBJ2-3|NA|NA|TRBV2
TGTGCCAGCAGCTCAAAGCAGTATTTT
CASSSKQYF
>TRBJ2-3|NA|TRBD2|TRBV20-1
TGCAGTGCCCTTCTAGCGGGAGTGGCAGATACGCAGTATTTT
CSALLAGVADTQYF
>TRBJ1-4|NA|NA|TRBV6-1
TGTGCCAGCAGTGTAGGAGGGGAGGAAAAACTGTTTTTT
CASSVGGEEKLFF
>TRBJ1-6|NA|NA|TRBV7-2
TGTGCCAGCAGCGGTGAAGGAGGTGGATATTCACCCCTCCACTTT
CASSGEGGGYSPLHF
>TRBJ1-1|NA|TRBD1|TRBV5-1
TGCGCCAGCAGCCCGATGGGACAGGGCGGCACTGAAGCTTTCTTT
CASSPMGQGGTEAFF
>TRBJ2-1|few|NA|TRBV9
TGTGCCAGCAGCAGCAACAGGGAACGGTGGGACAATGAGCAGTTCTTC
CASSSNRERWDNEQFF
>TRBJ1-2|NA|NA|TRBV6-5
TGTGCCAGCAGTGAAACTGGGGCGACTAACTATGGCTACACCTTC
CASSETGATNYGYTF
>TRBJ1-1|few|NA|TRBV25-1
TGTGCCAGCAGTGAATACCCTTTGGGGGCTGAAGCTTTCTTT
CASSEYPLGAEAFF
>TRBJ2-5|NA|NA|TRBV7-2
TGTGCCAGCAGCTTAGTTCGGGAGACCCAGTACTTC
CASSLVRETQYF
>TRBJ1-5|NA|NA|TRBV28
TGTGCCAGCAGTTTCCCCGCCGGACAGAGAAATCAGCCCCAGCATTTT
CASSFPAGQRNQPQHF
>TRBJ2-7|few|TRBD2|TRBV7-6
TGTGCCAGCAGCTCACGGGGGGGGAAGAACTACGAGCAGTACTTC
CASSSRGGKNYEQYF
>TRBJ1-1|medium-sized|NA|TRBV20-1
TGCAGTGCTAGGAGGGTGAACACTGAAGCTTTCTTT
CSARRVNTEAFF
>TRBJ1-2|many|NA|TRBV14
TGTGCCAGCAGCTATGGATTAATCTATGGCTACACCTTC
CASSYGLIYGYTF
>TRBJ1-1|many|NA|TRBV28
TGTGCCAGCAGTCCGGGACCTTCTGAAGCTTTCTTT
CASSPGPSEAFF
>TRBJ2-1|NA|TRBD2|TRBV20-1
TGCAGTGCTAGAGGGACTAGCGCGTACAATGAGCAGTTCTTC
CSARGTSAYNEQFF
>TRBJ2-1|NA|TRBD2|TRBV20-1
TGCAGTGCTAGAGGGACTAGCGGCAACAATGAGCAGTTCTTC
CSARGTSGNNEQFF
>TRBJ2-1|NA|NA|TRBV29-1
TGCAGCGTTGATTCGGTCTTGGCCCACCAGTTCTTC
CSVDSVLAHQFF
>TRBJ2-1|NA|NA|TRBV7-7
TGTGCACCCACCGGGACACAAGACAACAATGAGCAGTTCTTC
CAPTGTQDNNEQFF
>TRBJ2-2|NA|NA|TRBV20-1
TGCAGTGTCCTTCCCGGGACATTGAGAGCCGGGGAGCTGTTTTTT
CSVLPGTLRAGELFF
>TRBJ1-2|medium-sized|NA|TRBV7-2
TGTGCCAGCAGCTTAGAGGCTACTAACTATGGCTACACCTTC
CASSLEATNYGYTF
>TRBJ1-2|medium-sized|NA|TRBV10-3
TGTGCCATCAGTGAGTCTGGGGACGACTACTATGGCTACACCTTC
CAISESGDDYYGYTF
>TRBJ1-4|NA|NA|TRBV5-1
TGCGCCAGCAGCTTGGGAGGGTCGGCTAATGAAAAACTGTTTTTT
CASSLGGSANEKLFF
>TRBJ1-2|NA|NA|TRBV2
TGTGCCAGCAGTGCAGGGGTTGCCAACTATGGCTACACCTTC
CASSAGVANYGYTF
>TRBJ2-7|NA|TRBD2|TRBV6-6
TGTGCCGGCAGTACCTCTAGGCGGGGAGGGTACGAGCAGTACTTC
CAGSTSRRGGYEQYF
>TRBJ2-5|few|TRBD1|TRBV10-3
TGTGCCACAAGGGACAGGGAAGGATCGAGGGCTCAAGAGACCCAGTACTTC
CATRDREGSRAQETQYF
>TRBJ2-7|few|NA|TRBV20-1
TGCAGTGCTAGAGTAGGGGGACTCTCCAAATACGAGCAGTACTTC
CSARVGGLSKYEQYF
>TRBJ2-7|medium-sized|NA|TRBV15
TGTGCCACCAGCAGAGCCGACACCTACGAGCAGTACTTC
CATSRADTYEQYF
>TRBJ2-7|NA|NA|TRBV6-1
TGTGCCAGCAGTTACTCCGGTGGATTTGAGCAGTACTTC
CASSYSGGFEQYF
>TRBJ2-3|few|TRBD2|TRBV25-1
TGTGCCAGCAGTGAACCCTCCCGGGGGGGAAGCAGCACAGATACGCAGTATTTT
CASSEPSRGGSSTDTQYF
>TRBJ2-1|NA|NA|TRBV14
TGTGCCAGCAGCCAGAAGGGGCGGAACTCCTACAATGTGCAGTTCTTC
CASSQKGRNSYNVQFF
>TRBJ1-1|medium-sized|NA|TRBV15
TGTGCCACCAGCAGAGATGCTGGAGGGACTGAAGCTTTCTTT
CATSRDAGGTEAFF
>TRBJ2-7|medium-sized|TRBD1|TRBV29-1
TGCAGCGTTGAGGGACAGGGGGGTTACGAGCAGTACTTC
CSVEGQGGYEQYF
>TRBJ2-7|NA|TRBD2|TRBV10-2
TGCGCCAGCAGTGAGTCGATACTAGCGGGAGGCTACGAGCAGTACTTC
CASSESILAGGYEQYF
>TRBJ2-3|NA|TRBD1|TRBV2
TGTGCCAGCAGTTACAGGGGGCTAGGAGATACGCAGTATTTT
CASSYRGLGDTQYF
>TRBJ1-2|many|NA|TRBV28
TGTGCCAGCAGGCCTGACACGGGAGGCTACACCTTC
CASRPDTGGYTF
>TRBJ2-7|few|NA|TRBV29-1
TGCAGCGTTTACACTGACGTCCACTACGAGCAGTACTTC
CSVYTDVHYEQYF
>TRBJ2-2|NA|NA|TRBV11-3
TGTGCCAGCAGCTTAAAGTTGCCTGGGGGTGACACCGGGGAGCTGTTTTTC
CASSLKLPGGDTGELFF
>TRBJ1-2|NA|TRBD1|TRBV5-6
TGTGCCAGCAGCTTGGTTGAGGACAGGGTTCGGGGCTACACCTTC
CASSLVEDRVRGYTF
>TRBJ2-3|NA|NA|TRBV6-4
TGTGCCAGCAGTGAATCGACGGAGGGAGGAGATACGCAGTATTTT
CASSESTEGGDTQYF
>TRBJ1-2|few|TRBD1|TRBV20-1
TGCAGTGCCACGACAGGGAAGGTTGATGGCTACACCTTC
CSATTGKVDGYTF